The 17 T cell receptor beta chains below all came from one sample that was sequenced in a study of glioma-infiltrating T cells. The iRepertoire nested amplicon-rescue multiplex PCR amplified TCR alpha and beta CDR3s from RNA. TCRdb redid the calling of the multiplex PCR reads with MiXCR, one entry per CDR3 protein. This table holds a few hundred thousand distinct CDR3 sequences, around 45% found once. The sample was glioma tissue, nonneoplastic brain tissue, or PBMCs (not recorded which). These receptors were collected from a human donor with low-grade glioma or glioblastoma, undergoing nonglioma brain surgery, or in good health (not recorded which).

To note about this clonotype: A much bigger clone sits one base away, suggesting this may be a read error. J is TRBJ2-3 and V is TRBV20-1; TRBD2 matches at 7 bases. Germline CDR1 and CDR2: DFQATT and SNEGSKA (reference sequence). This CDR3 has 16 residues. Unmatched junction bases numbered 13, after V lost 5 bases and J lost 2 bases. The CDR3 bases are TGCAGTGCTCGTCGGAGGCGGGGGATGAACACAGATACGCAGTATTTT. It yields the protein CSARRRRGMNTDTQYF.

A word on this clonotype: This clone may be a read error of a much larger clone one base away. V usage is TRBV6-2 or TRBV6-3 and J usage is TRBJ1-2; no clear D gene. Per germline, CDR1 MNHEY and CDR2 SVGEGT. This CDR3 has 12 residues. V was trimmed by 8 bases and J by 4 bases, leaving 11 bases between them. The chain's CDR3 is CASGPSVYGYTF. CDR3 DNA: TGTGCCAGCGGTCCCAGTGTCTATGGCTACACCTTC.

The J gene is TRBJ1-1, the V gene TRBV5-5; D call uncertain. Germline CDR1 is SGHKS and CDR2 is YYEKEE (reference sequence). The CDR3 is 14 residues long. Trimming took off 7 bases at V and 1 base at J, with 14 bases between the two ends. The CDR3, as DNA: TGTGCCAGCTTGGCCCCAGGCAGGAACACTGAAGCTTTCTTT. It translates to CASLAPGRNTEAFF.

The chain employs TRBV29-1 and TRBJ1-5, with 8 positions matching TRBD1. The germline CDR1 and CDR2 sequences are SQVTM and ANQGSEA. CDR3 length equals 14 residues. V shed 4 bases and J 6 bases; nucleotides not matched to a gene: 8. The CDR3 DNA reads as TGCAGCGTTGCCCAGGGGGCGCAGGGTCAGCCCCAGCATTTT. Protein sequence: CSVAQGAQGQPQHF.

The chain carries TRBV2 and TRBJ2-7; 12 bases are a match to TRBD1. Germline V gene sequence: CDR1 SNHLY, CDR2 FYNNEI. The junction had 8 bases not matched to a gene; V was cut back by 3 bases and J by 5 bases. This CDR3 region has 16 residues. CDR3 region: CASSDSPGTGGDEQYF. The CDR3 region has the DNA TGTGCCAGCAGTGACTCCCCCGGGACAGGGGGCGACGAGCAGTACTTC.

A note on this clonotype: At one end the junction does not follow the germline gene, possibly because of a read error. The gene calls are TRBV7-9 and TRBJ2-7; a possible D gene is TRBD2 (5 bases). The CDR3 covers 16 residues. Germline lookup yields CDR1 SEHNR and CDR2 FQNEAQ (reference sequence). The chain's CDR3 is CASTLALLGSSYEQYF. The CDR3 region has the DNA TGTGCCAGCACCTTAGCTCTGTTGGGGAGCTCCTACGAGCAGTACTTC. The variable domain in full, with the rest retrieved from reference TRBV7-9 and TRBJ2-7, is DTGVSQNPRHKITKRGQNVTFRCDPISEHNRLYWYRQTLGQGPEFLTYFQNEAQLEKSRLLSDRFSAERPKGSFSTLEIQRTEQGDSAMYLCASTLALLGSSYEQYFGPGTRLTVT.

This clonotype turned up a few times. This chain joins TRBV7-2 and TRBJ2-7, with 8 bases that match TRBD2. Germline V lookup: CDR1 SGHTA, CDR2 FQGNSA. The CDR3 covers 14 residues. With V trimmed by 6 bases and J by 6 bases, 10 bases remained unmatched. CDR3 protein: CASSPPGLELEQYF. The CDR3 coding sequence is TGTGCCAGCAGTCCTCCGGGACTAGAGCTCGAGCAGTACTTC.

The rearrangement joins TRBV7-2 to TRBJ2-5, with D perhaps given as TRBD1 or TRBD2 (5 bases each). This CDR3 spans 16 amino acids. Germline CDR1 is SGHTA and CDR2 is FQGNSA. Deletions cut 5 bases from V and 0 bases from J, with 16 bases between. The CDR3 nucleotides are TGTGCCAGCAGCCCCGAGGTTGGGGACCACCAAGAGACCCAGTACTTC. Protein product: CASSPEVGDHQETQYF.

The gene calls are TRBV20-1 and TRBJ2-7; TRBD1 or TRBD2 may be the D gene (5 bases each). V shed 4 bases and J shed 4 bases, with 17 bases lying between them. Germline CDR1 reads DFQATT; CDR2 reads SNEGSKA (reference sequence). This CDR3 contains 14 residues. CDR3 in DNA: TGCAGTGCTACCTCGGACGGGGCGATTTACGAGCAGTACTTC. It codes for CSATSDGAIYEQYF.

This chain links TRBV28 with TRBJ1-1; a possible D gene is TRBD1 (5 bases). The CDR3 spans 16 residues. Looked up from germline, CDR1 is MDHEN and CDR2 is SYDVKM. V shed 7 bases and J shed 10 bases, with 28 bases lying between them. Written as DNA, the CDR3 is TGTGCCAGCACCTTCGCCCTCGGGGCAGGAGGGAGTCGAGCTTTCTTT. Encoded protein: CASTFALGAGGSRAFF.

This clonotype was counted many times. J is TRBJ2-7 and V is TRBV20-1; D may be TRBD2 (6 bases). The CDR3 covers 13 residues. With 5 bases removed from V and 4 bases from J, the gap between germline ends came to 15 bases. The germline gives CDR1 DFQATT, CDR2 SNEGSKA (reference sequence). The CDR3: CSARDSGGYEQYF. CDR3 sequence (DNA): TGCAGTGCTCGGGACTCCGGAGGGTACGAGCAGTACTTC.

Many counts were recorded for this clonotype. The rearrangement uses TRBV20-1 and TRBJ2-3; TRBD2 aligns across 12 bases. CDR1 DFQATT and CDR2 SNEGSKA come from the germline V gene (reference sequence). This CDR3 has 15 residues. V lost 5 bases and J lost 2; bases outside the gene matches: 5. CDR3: CSAAGTSGPTDTQYF. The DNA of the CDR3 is TGCAGTGCTGCCGGGACTAGCGGGCCCACAGATACGCAGTATTTT.

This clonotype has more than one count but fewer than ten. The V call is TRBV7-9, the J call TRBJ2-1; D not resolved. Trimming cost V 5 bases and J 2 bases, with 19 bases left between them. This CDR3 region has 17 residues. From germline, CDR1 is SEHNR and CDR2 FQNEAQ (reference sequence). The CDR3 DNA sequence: TGTGCCAGCAGCCGAAGCTTTCTCTCGAGACCCTACAATGAGCAGTTCTTC. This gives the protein CASSRSFLSRPYNEQFF. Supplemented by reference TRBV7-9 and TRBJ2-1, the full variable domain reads DTGVSQNPRHKITKRGQNVTFRCDPISEHNRLYWYRQTLGQGPEFLTYFQNEAQLEKSRLLSDRFSAERPKGSFSTLEIQRTEQGDSAMYLCASSRSFLSRPYNEQFFGPGTRLTVL.

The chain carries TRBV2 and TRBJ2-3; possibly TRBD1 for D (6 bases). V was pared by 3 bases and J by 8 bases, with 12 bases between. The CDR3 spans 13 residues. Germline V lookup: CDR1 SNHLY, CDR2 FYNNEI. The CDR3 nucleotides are TGTGCCAGCAGTGAGTTCGAAGGGGGTACGCAGTATTTT. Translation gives CASSEFEGGTQYF.

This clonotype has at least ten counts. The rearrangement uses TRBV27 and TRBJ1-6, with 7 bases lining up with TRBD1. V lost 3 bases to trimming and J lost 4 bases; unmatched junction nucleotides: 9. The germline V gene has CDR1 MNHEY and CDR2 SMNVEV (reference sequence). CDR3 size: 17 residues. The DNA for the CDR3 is TGTGCCAGCAGTTTGTGGGGCCGGGGACAGTATAATTCACCCCTCCACTTT. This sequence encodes CASSLWGRGQYNSPLHF.

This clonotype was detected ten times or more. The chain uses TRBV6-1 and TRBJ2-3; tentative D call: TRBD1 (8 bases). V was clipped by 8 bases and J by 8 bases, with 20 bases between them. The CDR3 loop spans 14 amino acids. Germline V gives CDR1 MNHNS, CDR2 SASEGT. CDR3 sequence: CASLRQGTKRTQYF. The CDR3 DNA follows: TGTGCCAGCCTCCGACAGGGGACTAAACGTACGCAGTATTTT.

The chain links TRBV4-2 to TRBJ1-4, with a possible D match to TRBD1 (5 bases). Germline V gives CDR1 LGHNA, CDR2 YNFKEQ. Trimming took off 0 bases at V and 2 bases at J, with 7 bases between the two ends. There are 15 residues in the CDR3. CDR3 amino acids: CASSQEEGTNEKLFF. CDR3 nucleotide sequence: TGTGCCAGCAGCCAAGAAGAGGGGACTAATGAAAAACTGTTTTTT.